Listed here are 26 T cell receptor beta chains from one sample, sequenced in a study of blood T cell repertoires in COVID-19. This table comes from immunoSEQ multiplex PCR, and its TCRdb copy is limited to in-frame clones, with some not included. The sample carries around 180,000 clones, 88% recorded once. The sample taken for sequencing was peripheral blood. These TCRs come from a human donor in a cohort sampled during active COVID-19.

The genes are TRBV7-2 and TRBJ2-7; 8 positions match TRBD1. Per the germline V gene, CDR1 is SGHTA and CDR2 is FQGNSA. This CDR3 spans 15 amino acids. The V segment lost 3 bases and the J segment 5 bases; nucleotides outside the gene matches: 9. CDR3 DNA sequence: TGTGCCAGCAGCTTTCCCGGACAGGGTAGGAACGAGCAGTACTTC. Amino acids: CASSFPGQGRNEQYF.

The chain recombines TRBV20-1 with TRBJ2-7, with D unresolved. The CDR3 runs 11 residues. Germline CDR1 and CDR2: DFQATT and SNEGSKA (reference sequence). V lost 0 bases and J lost 7, with 7 bases in between. CDR3 nucleotide sequence: TGCAGTGCTAGAGATCGAACAGAGCAGTACTTC. Its protein is CSARDRTEQYF.

The genes are TRBV19 and TRBJ2-1; D not certain. CDR3 length equals 14 residues. The germline V gene encodes CDR1 LNHDA and CDR2 SQIVND (reference sequence). V was clipped by 1 base and J by 4 bases, with 8 bases between them. The CDR3 is CASSIGDFYNEQFF. The CDR3 DNA reads as TGTGCCAGTAGTATAGGTGACTTTTACAATGAGCAGTTCTTC.

The rearrangement joins TRBV5-8 to TRBJ1-1; D possibly corresponds to TRBD1 (6 bases). Deletions cut 8 bases from V and 2 bases from J, with 13 bases between. From germline, CDR1 is SGHTS and CDR2 YDEGEE. The length of the CDR3 is 13 residues. CDR3 sequence reads: CASTQGLNTEAFF. The CDR3 DNA follows: TGTGCCAGTACTCAGGGGCTCAACACTGAAGCTTTCTTT. The full variable domain, in which reference TRBV5-8 and TRBJ1-1 provide the parts outside the CDR3, is EAGVTQSPTHLIKTRGQQATLRCSPISGHTSVYWYQQALGLGLQFLLWYDEGEERNRGNFPPRFSGRQFPNYSSELNVNALELEDSALYLCASTQGLNTEAFFGQGTRLTVV.

The chain joins TRBV6-5 to TRBJ1-1, with 7 bases that match TRBD1. V was clipped by 6 bases and J by 3 bases; unmatched bases: 7. Germline assignment: CDR1 MNHEY and CDR2 SVGAGI. The CDR3 runs 14 residues. The CDR3 DNA reads TGTGCCAGCAGGGTGACAGGGTGGGACACTGAAGCTTTCTTT. It codes for CASRVTGWDTEAFF.

The chain joins TRBV27 to TRBJ2-7; TRBD2 aligns across 7 bases. J lost 3 bases, V lost 5 bases, and 10 bases had no gene match. The CDR3 length is 15 residues. CDR1 is MNHEY, CDR2 SMNVEV, per germline (reference sequence). The CDR3 sequence is CASSPTAGVLYEQYF. The DNA of the CDR3 is TGTGCCAGCAGTCCCACCGCGGGAGTACTCTACGAGCAGTACTTC.

The chain employs TRBV19 and TRBJ2-7; 8 positions agree with TRBD1. The germline gives CDR1 LNHDA, CDR2 SQIVND (reference sequence). V lost 2 bases, J lost 2 bases, and 11 bases stayed unmatched. The CDR3 length is 17 residues. CDR3 protein: CASSIRSTGQGPYEQYF. The CDR3 nucleotides read TGTGCCAGTAGTATAAGGTCGACAGGACAGGGACCCTACGAGCAGTACTTC.

V usage is TRBV23-1 and J usage is TRBJ1-2; D not certain. TRBV23-1 carries the ORF label, with uncertain function. Trimming stripped 1 base from V and 1 base from J, with 10 bases between. There are 15 residues in the CDR3. In DNA form, the CDR3 reads TGCGCCAGCAGTCAATTACGACACATTAACTATGGCTACACCTTC. It specifies CASSQLRHINYGYTF.

This chain connects TRBV9 to TRBJ2-3; 13 bases are shared with TRBD2. Trimming cost V 0 bases and J 6 bases; bases outside gene matches: 7. Looked up from germline, CDR1 is SGDLS and CDR2 is YYNGEE. This CDR3 region has 17 residues. CDR3 protein: CASSVGTSGSKGDTQYF. CDR3 coding DNA: TGTGCCAGCAGCGTAGGGACTAGCGGGAGTAAGGGTGATACGCAGTATTTT. Full variable domain (remainder filled in from reference TRBV9 and TRBJ2-3): DSGVTQTPKHLITATGQRVTLRCSPRSGDLSVYWYQQSLDQGLQFLIQYYNGEERAKGNILERFSAQQFPDLHSELNLSSLELGDSALYFCASSVGTSGSKGDTQYFGPGTRLTVL.

The rearrangement joins TRBV9 to TRBJ1-3, with 7 nucleotides matching TRBD1. The germline gives CDR1 SGDLS, CDR2 YYNGEE. V was pared by 3 bases and J by 0 bases, with 12 bases of the junction left unmatched. This CDR3 region has 18 residues. CDR3 coding DNA: TGTGCCAGCAGCGCGGGCCCGGACAGGAGAAACTCTGGAAACACCATATATTTT. Residues: CASSAGPDRRNSGNTIYF.

This clone was picked up one time. V gene TRBV9 combines with J gene TRBJ1-2; 12 positions agree with TRBD1. This CDR3 has 16 residues. V trimming: 1 base; J trimming: 8 bases; junction bases outside the gene matches: 9. The germline V gene has CDR1 SGDLS and CDR2 YYNGEE. The CDR3 sequence: CASSVKSGTGGDGYTF. CDR3 coding DNA: TGTGCCAGCAGCGTAAAATCTGGGACAGGGGGCGACGGCTACACCTTC.

This chain connects TRBV5-1 to TRBJ2-2; D is uncertain. The CDR3 runs to 14 residues. Germline assignment: CDR1 SGHRS and CDR2 YFSETQ. V dropped 0 bases and J dropped 0 bases, with 3 bases sitting between them. In DNA, the CDR3 is TGCGCCAGCAGCTTGGCATCGAACACCGGGGAGCTGTTTTTT. It yields the protein CASSLASNTGELFF. The full variable domain, rest sourced from reference TRBV5-1 and TRBJ2-2, is KAGVTQTPRYLIKTRGQQVTLSCSPISGHRSVSWYQQTPGQGLQFLFEYFSETQRNKGNFPGRFSGRQFSNSRSEMNVSTLELGDSALYLCASSLASNTGELFFGEGSRLTVL.

The V gene is TRBV18, the J gene TRBJ2-1, with 7 nucleotides matching TRBD1. Per germline, CDR1 KGHSH and CDR2 LQKENI. The CDR3 consists of 12 residues. V lost 4 bases and J lost 12; bases outside the gene matches: 6. The CDR3 sequence is CASSLDRVGQFF. CDR3 DNA sequence: TGTGCCAGCTCACTAGACAGGGTAGGGCAGTTCTTC.

The chain has TRBV12-5 and TRBJ2-1, with a possible D match to TRBD1 (6 bases). The CDR3 runs 13 residues. V was pared by 2 bases and J by 10 bases, with 12 bases between. The germline V gene encodes CDR1 LGHNT and CDR2 FRNRAP. CDR3 nucleotides: TGTGCTAGTGGTTTGACCACAGGGCACGAGCAGTTCTTC. Its translation is CASGLTTGHEQFF.

This clone was found a few times. V gene TRBV19 combines with J gene TRBJ2-2, with 7 nucleotides matching TRBD1. The CDR3 runs 13 residues. After removal of 6 bases from V and 6 bases from J, the junction contained 4 bases not matched to a gene. Germline assignment: CDR1 LNHDA and CDR2 SQIVND (reference sequence). The CDR3 loop reads CASRRGQSGELFF. The CDR3, as DNA: TGTGCCAGTAGGAGGGGGCAATCCGGGGAGCTGTTTTTT.

In DNA form, the CDR3 reads TGTGCCAGCAGCCAAGGGACTAGACTCACCGGGGAGCTGTTTTTT. This codes for CASSQGTRLTGELFF. This chain links TRBV3-1 (or the pseudogene TRBV3-2) with TRBJ2-2; TRBD2 matches at 7 bases. The CDR3 has 15 residues. CDR1 is LGHDT and CDR2 is YNNKEL in the germline V gene (reference sequence). With 1 base clipped from V and 4 bases from J, the junction kept 3 bases outside the gene matches.

V gene TRBV11-2 combines with J gene TRBJ2-7, with 9 positions matching TRBD1. CDR3 length equals 16 residues. CDR1 and CDR2 (germline): SGHAT, FQNNGV. V was clipped by 1 base and J by 4 bases; unmatched bases: 8. CDR3: CASSLAGQGIGYEQYF. The CDR3, as DNA: TGTGCCAGCAGCTTAGCGGGACAGGGCATCGGTTACGAGCAGTACTTC.

The chain employs TRBV11-2 and TRBJ1-2; the match to TRBD1 covers 7 bases. The germline V gene encodes CDR1 SGHAT and CDR2 FQNNGV. There are 14 residues in the CDR3. Trimming took 5 bases from V and 4 from J; bases not matched to a gene: 7. The CDR3 loop is CASSRRQGGYGYTF. The CDR3, as DNA: TGTGCCAGCAGCCGAAGACAGGGTGGCTATGGCTACACCTTC. Full variable domain (rest looked up from reference TRBV11-2 and TRBJ1-2): EAGVAQSPRYKIIEKRQSVAFWCNPISGHATLYWYQQILGQGPKLLIQFQNNGVVDDSQLPKDRFSAERLKGVDSTLKIQPAKLEDSAVYLCASSRRQGGYGYTFGSGTRLTVV.

This chain uses TRBV3-1 (or the pseudogene TRBV3-2) with TRBJ1-3, with 10 bases aligning to TRBD1. Per the germline V gene, CDR1 is LGHDT and CDR2 is YNNKEL (reference sequence). The CDR3 loop spans 16 amino acids. The V segment lost 4 bases and the J segment 3 bases; nucleotides outside the gene matches: 6. DNA of the CDR3: TGTGCCAGCAGCCCCACTGACAGGGGGCGTGGAAACACCATATATTTT. Translated: CASSPTDRGRGNTIYF.

The CDR3 region has the DNA TGTGCCAGCAGTTATAGCGGGAGGTCCTACGAGCAGTACTTC. It yields the protein CASSYSGRSYEQYF. This chain links TRBV9 with TRBJ2-7, with 10 bases identical to TRBD2. Germline lookup yields CDR1 SGDLS and CDR2 YYNGEE. Germline trimming cut 5 bases from V and 1 base from J; bases unmatched to any gene: 3. The CDR3 is 14 residues long.

This sequence joins TRBV6-5 and TRBJ1-5; possible D gene TRBD1, 5 bases. Trimming left V 8 bases short and J 2 bases short, with 16 bases between. The CDR3 has 15 residues. In germline, CDR1 is MNHEY, CDR2 SVGAGI. As DNA, the CDR3 is TGTGCCAGCGGGGAGGGGTTATGGGGCAATCAGCCCCAGCATTTT. Its translation is CASGEGLWGNQPQHF.

The gene calls are TRBV9 and TRBJ1-4, with TRBD1 matching 8 bases. CDR1 SGDLS and CDR2 YYNGEE come from the germline V gene. V dropped 4 bases and J dropped 3; count of bases not matched to a gene: 5. This CDR3 spans 15 amino acids. The CDR3 region has the DNA TGTGCCAGCAGCCCAGACAGGGGACCTAATGAAAAACTGTTTTTT. Translation gives CASSPDRGPNEKLFF.

The rearrangement uses TRBV28 and TRBJ2-1, with TRBD1 matching 7 bases. Germline CDR1 and CDR2: MDHEN and SYDVKM. J lost 6 bases, V lost 5 bases, and 10 bases had no gene match. This CDR3 is built from 15 residues. CDR3 DNA: TGTGCCAGCAGTGAGGGACAGCCACGTCGCAATGAGCAGTTCTTC. As protein: CASSEGQPRRNEQFF.

The CDR3 bases are TGTGCCAGCAGCCCACAAGGACAGGGCCAGTACTACGAGCAGTACTTC. Translation gives CASSPQGQGQYYEQYF. This rearrangement joins TRBV7-2 to TRBJ2-7; 8 positions match TRBD1. The V segment lost 5 bases and the J segment 3 bases; nucleotides outside the gene matches: 12. The CDR3 runs to 16 residues. Per germline, CDR1 SGHTA and CDR2 FQGNSA.

This chain connects TRBV27 to TRBJ2-1, with TRBD2 as a possible D gene (5 bases). CDR1 and CDR2 from the germline V gene are MNHEY and SMNVEV (reference sequence). There are 15 residues in the CDR3. The ends were cut back, 5 bases at V and 8 bases at J, with 19 bases in the middle. Here the CDR3 reads CASSLRTHSGDEQFF. CDR3 nucleotide sequence: TGTGCCAGCAGTCTACGGACTCACTCTGGCGATGAGCAGTTCTTC.

This chain's CDR3 is CASSPEGVQETQYF. In DNA, the CDR3 is TGTGCCAGCAGCCCAGAGGGAGTCCAAGAGACCCAGTACTTC. This sequence joins TRBV9 and TRBJ2-5; tentative D call: TRBD2 (5 bases). V was cut by 4 bases and J by 1 base, with 11 bases left in between. The CDR3 spans 14 residues. Germline V CDR1 and CDR2: SGDLS, YYNGEE.